The 19 T cell receptor beta chains below all came from one sample that was sequenced in a study of spatial heterogeneity in lung cancer. Time point given: sample taken at primary tumor resection. Whole RNA, which was extracted from tumor, nontumor lung tissue or frozen PBMC, was sequenced without any cell sorting. TCRdb itself ran the 5' RACE reads through MiXCR, one entry per CDR3 protein. The sample includes approximately 12,000 distinct CDR3 sequences, about 6% of them seen just once. Here the sequenced sample was normal lung tissue next to the tumor, taken at surgery. The receptors shown here come from a male donor with early-stage non-small cell lung cancer.

This clonotype was counted many times. Because this beta chain is a stray read in a library intended to capture alpha chains, its abundance should not be given much weight. This chain connects TRBV30 to TRBJ2-5; D possibly corresponds to TRBD1 (5 bases). CDR3 length: 14 residues. The V end was cut by 3 bases, the J end by 1 base, with 12 bases between. Germline-derived CDR1 and CDR2 are GTSNPN and SVGIG (reference sequence). CDR3 bases: TGTGCCTGGAGCCTACGACAGCTCCAAGAGACCCAGTACTTC. Translation gives CAWSLRQLQETQYF.

This clonotype occurred many times. This beta chain was picked up by a library intended for alpha chains and is off target, so its count carries little meaning. J is TRBJ2-1 and V is TRBV7-3; 11 bases fit TRBD2. Germline V gene sequence: CDR1 SGHTA, CDR2 FQGTGA. The CDR3 has 19 residues. The ends lost 5 bases at V and 2 bases at J; junction bases unmatched: 14. The chain's CDR3 is CASSKLRGSGRAPYNEQFF. In DNA form, the CDR3 reads TGTGCCAGCAGCAAACTCCGAGGTAGCGGGAGGGCACCCTACAATGAGCAGTTCTTC.

This clonotype was recorded at least ten times. The library was designed around alpha chains, so this beta chain is a stray read whose abundance carries little weight. The rearrangement links TRBV5-8 to TRBJ1-5; D is uncertain. The germline V and J ends were trimmed by 2 bases and 4 bases, with 13 bases remaining between them. Germline V gene data show CDR1 as SGHTS and CDR2 as YDEGEE. The CDR3 consists of 15 residues. CDR3 in amino acids: CASSLGRLGNQPQHF. CDR3 nucleotides: TGTGCCAGCAGCTTAGGACGGCTTGGGAATCAGCCCCAGCATTTT.

By proportion, this clonotype is medium-sized. This beta chain appears as a stray read in a library generated for alpha chains; its size is not informative. The rearrangement links TRBV5-1 to TRBJ2-1; unclear D gene. The V gene lost 2 bases and the J gene lost 0 bases, with 12 bases spanning the gap. The CDR3 extends over 16 amino acids. Germline V gene lookup returns CDR1 SGHRS and CDR2 YFSETQ. This CDR3 reads CASSLNEASSYNEQFF. CDR3 nucleotide sequence: TGCGCCAGCAGCTTAAATGAGGCTAGCTCCTACAATGAGCAGTTCTTC.

This clonotype was detected ten times or more. This beta chain came through as a stray read in a library set up for alpha chains, and its size says little. The chain joins TRBV10-3 to TRBJ1-2; no clear D gene. This CDR3 comprises 11 residues. The V and J ends lost 10 bases and 1 base respectively, with 7 bases between them. Per the germline V gene, CDR1 is ENHRY and CDR2 is SYGVKD. Written as DNA, the CDR3 is TGTGCCACACAGATTAACTATGGCTACACCTTC. Encoded protein: CATQINYGYTF.

This clonotype is judged medium-sized (0.01 to 0.1%). Found in a library prepared for alpha chains, this beta chain is an off-target read, and its abundance has little meaning. The V gene is TRBV27, the J gene TRBJ1-6; tentative D call: TRBD1 (6 bases). The CDR3 extends over 18 amino acids. Germline CDR1 is MNHEY and CDR2 is SMNVEV (reference sequence). Trimming shortened V by 0 bases and J by 9 bases, and 21 bases separated the two germline ends. CDR3 bases: TGTGCCAGCAGTTTATCGGCTTTCGGGACACTAGTACGTTCACCCCTCCACTTT. Translating gives CASSLSAFGTLVRSPLHF.

This clonotype has more than one count but fewer than ten. Since the library was made to target alpha chains, this beta chain is a stray read and its abundance is not meaningful. The CDR3 region has the DNA TGTGCCAGCAGCGTCCGGGACGTTAGCACAGATACGCAGTATTTT. Protein: CASSVRDVSTDTQYF. The rearrangement joins TRBV7-2 to TRBJ2-3, with D perhaps assigned TRBD1 or TRBD2 (5 bases each). The CDR3 consists of 15 residues. Germline CDR1 is SGHTA and CDR2 is FQGNSA. V was shortened by 5 bases and J by 0 bases, with 12 bases between the two germline ends.

By share, this clonotype ranks as medium-sized. Since it is a stray read in a library aimed at alpha chains, this beta chain has a size that is not meaningful. The chain is built from TRBV12-3 or TRBV12-4 and TRBJ2-1, with a possible D match to TRBD2 (6 bases). Trimming cost V 6 bases and J 9 bases, with 18 bases left between them. CDR3 length: 14 amino acids. CDR3 DNA: TGTGCCAGCAGACTAGCTGTGGGGCAGAGTGAGCAGTTCTTC. Amino acids: CASRLAVGQSEQFF.

This clonotype is categorized as medium-sized. This beta chain came through as a stray read in a library set up for alpha chains, and its size says little. This chain links TRBV7-2 with TRBJ1-1, with D unclear. This CDR3 comprises 14 residues. V was clipped by 1 base and J by 1 base, with 7 bases between them. The germline V gene has CDR1 SGHTA and CDR2 FQGNSA. CDR3 nucleotide sequence: TGTGCCAGCAGCTTAGTTCCGGGGAACACTGAAGCTTTCTTT. It specifies CASSLVPGNTEAFF.

This clonotype was seen ten or more times. Because the library targeted alpha chains, this beta chain is an off-target read whose size means little. In DNA, the CDR3 is TGCAGCGTTGCAGAGAACGGGCCTGGTGAAGCTTTCTTT. As protein: CSVAENGPGEAFF. The chain carries TRBV29-1 and TRBJ1-1; D is undetermined. There are 13 residues in the CDR3. Trimming shortened V by 4 bases and J by 7 bases, and 16 bases separated the two germline ends. In germline, CDR1 is SQVTM, CDR2 ANQGSEA.

This clonotype occurred many times. This beta chain lies outside the target of a library built for alpha chains; its clone size means little. The chain recombines TRBV29-1 with TRBJ2-2; 9 bases agree with TRBD2. Germline values: CDR1 SQVTM, CDR2 ANQGSEA. The CDR3 contains 14 residues. Germline trimming cut 7 bases from V and 10 bases from J; bases unmatched to any gene: 13. The CDR3 loop reads CSALGPGLAVELFF. As DNA, the CDR3 is TGCAGCGCCCTAGGCCCGGGACTAGCTGTGGAGCTGTTTTTT.

This clonotype appeared a few times. Being off target in a library aimed at alpha chains, this beta chain has a size of little meaning. The gene calls are TRBV15 and TRBJ2-4; D might be TRBD1 (6 bases). V shed 3 bases and J shed 0 bases, with 12 bases lying between them. Per germline, CDR1 LNHNV and CDR2 YYDKDF (reference sequence). This CDR3 region has 16 residues. CDR3 region: CATSRTEGVAKNIQYF. CDR3 DNA sequence: TGTGCCACCAGCAGGACAGAGGGGGTAGCCAAAAACATTCAGTACTTC. The full variable domain, with the rest looked up from reference TRBV15 and TRBJ2-4, is DAMVIQNPRYQVTQFGKPVTLSCSQTLNHNVMYWYQQKSSQAPKLLFHYYDKDFNNEADTPDNFQSRRPNTSFCFLDIRSPGLGDTAMYLCATSRTEGVAKNIQYFGAGTRLSVL.

A note on this clonotype: This beta chain slipped into a library made for alpha chains as a stray read, so its size is not meaningful. Here the CDR3 reads CASSLSGRAYEQYF. The DNA of the CDR3 is TGTGCCAGCAGTTTGAGCGGGAGGGCCTACGAGCAGTACTTC. This rearrangement joins TRBV12-3 or TRBV12-4 to TRBJ2-7, with 10 bases aligning to TRBD2. CDR3 length: 14 amino acids. The trim removed 3 bases at V and 2 bases at J, leaving 1 base unmatched.

This clonotype was counted ten times or more. This beta chain is a stray sequence in a library constructed for alpha chains; its clone size is not meaningful. This sequence joins TRBV12-3 or TRBV12-4 and TRBJ2-1; TRBD1 agrees at 10 bases. V lost 6 bases, J lost 2 bases, and 7 bases stayed unmatched. The length of the CDR3 is 16 residues. CDR3 residues: CASSLGQGRTYNEQFF. CDR3 coding DNA: TGTGCCAGCAGCTTGGGACAGGGGAGAACCTACAATGAGCAGTTCTTC.

This clonotype was observed many times. The library was designed around alpha chains, so this beta chain is a stray read whose abundance carries little weight. The chain combines TRBV27 with TRBJ2-7; 14 positions match TRBD2. V was clipped by 4 bases and J by 3 bases; unmatched bases: 5. CDR1 is MNHEY, CDR2 SMNVEV, per germline (reference sequence). The CDR3 has 16 residues. CDR3 protein: CASSSVGTSGGYEQYF. Here the CDR3 DNA reads TGTGCCAGCAGTTCCGTTGGGACTAGCGGGGGCTACGAGCAGTACTTC.

This clonotype was counted ten times or more. The size of this beta chain means little, since it is a stray read in a library made for alpha chains. The gene calls are TRBV13 and TRBJ2-7; D is undetermined. This CDR3 spans 13 amino acids. V gave up 2 bases and J gave up 5 bases, with 10 bases separating them. CDR1 is PRHDT and CDR2 is FYEKMQ in the germline V gene (reference sequence). CDR3: CASSLLVAHEQYF. The CDR3 region has the DNA TGTGCCAGCAGCTTACTAGTAGCCCACGAGCAGTACTTC.

This clonotype was seen repeatedly, ten times or more. Little can be read into the size of this beta chain, an off-target read in a library designed for alpha chains. The J gene is TRBJ2-7, the V gene TRBV19; 13 bases map to TRBD2. V lost 5 bases to trimming and J lost 4 bases; unmatched junction nucleotides: 8. The germline V gene encodes CDR1 LNHDA and CDR2 SQIVND (reference sequence). The length of the CDR3 is 16 residues. CDR3 in amino acids: CASSARLAGGPYEQYF. DNA of the CDR3: TGTGCCAGTAGTGCCCGACTAGCGGGAGGACCTTACGAGCAGTACTTC.

This clonotype was counted at least ten times. Being off target in a library aimed at alpha chains, this beta chain has a size of little meaning. J is TRBJ1-1 and V is TRBV29-1; possibly TRBD1 for D (6 bases). Per the germline V gene, CDR1 is SQVTM and CDR2 is ANQGSEA. V dropped 0 bases and J dropped 4 bases, with 9 bases sitting between them. The CDR3 consists of 13 residues. DNA for the CDR3: TGCAGCGTTGAAGAACAGGGAGGCACTGAAGCTTTCTTT. Its translation is CSVEEQGGTEAFF. The complete variable domain, with remaining parts taken from reference TRBV29-1 and TRBJ1-1, reads SAVISQKPSRDICQRGTSLTIQCQVDSQVTMMFWYRQQPGQSLTLIATANQGSEATYESGFVIDKFPISRPNLTFSTLTVSNMSPEDSSIYLCSVEEQGGTEAFFGQGTRLTVV.

Concerning this clonotype: This beta chain came through as a stray read in a library set up for alpha chains, and its size says little. J is TRBJ2-5 and V is TRBV10-3; perhaps TRBD2 as D (5 bases). Germline loops: CDR1 ENHRY, CDR2 SYGVKD. This CDR3 region has 13 residues. Trimming pared 6 bases from V and 6 bases from J, leaving 14 bases between. The CDR3 nucleotides read TGTGCCATCAGCCTCGAGGAGCGGAAGACCCAGTACTTC. It encodes CAISLEERKTQYF.